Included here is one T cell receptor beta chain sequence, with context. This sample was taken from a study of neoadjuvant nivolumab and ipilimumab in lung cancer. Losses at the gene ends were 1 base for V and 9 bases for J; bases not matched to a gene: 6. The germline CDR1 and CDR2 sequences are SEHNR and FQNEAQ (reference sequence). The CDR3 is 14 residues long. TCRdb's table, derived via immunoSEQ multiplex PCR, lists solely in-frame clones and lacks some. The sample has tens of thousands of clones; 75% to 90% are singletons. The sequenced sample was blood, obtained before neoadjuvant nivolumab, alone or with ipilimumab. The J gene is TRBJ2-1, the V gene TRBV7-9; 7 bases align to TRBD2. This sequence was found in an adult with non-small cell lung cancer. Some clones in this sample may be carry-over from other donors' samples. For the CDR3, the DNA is TGTGCCAGCAGCTTAGAGGGATGGGGGGGTGAGCAGTTCTTC. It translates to CASSLEGWGGEQFF.